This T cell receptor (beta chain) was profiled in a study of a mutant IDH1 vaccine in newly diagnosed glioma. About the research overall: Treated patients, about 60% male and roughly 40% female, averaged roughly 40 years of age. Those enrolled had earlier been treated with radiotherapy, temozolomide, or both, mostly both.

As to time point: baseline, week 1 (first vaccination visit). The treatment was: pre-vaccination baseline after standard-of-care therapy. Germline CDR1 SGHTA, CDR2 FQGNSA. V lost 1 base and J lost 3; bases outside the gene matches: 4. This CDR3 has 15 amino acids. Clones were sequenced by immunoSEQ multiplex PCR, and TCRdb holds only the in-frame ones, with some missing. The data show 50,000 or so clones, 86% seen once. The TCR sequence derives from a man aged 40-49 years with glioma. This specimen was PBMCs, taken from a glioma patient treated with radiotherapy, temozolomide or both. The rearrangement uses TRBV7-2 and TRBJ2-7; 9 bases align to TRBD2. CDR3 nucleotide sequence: TGTGCCAGCAGCTTAGTAGCGGGGGATATCTACGAGCAGTACTTC. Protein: CASSLVAGDIYEQYF.